The following is a TCR beta chain sequence with its context. This sample was taken from a study of human T cells and chemical hapten exposure. The CDR3 runs 17 residues. Germline values: CDR1 SEHNR, CDR2 FQNEAQ (reference sequence). V lost 2 bases, J lost 1 base, and 14 bases lay in between. TCRdb reanalysed the RACE reads using MiXCR and keeps one entry per CDR3 protein. The sample lists fewer than 200,000 distinct CDR3 sequences, approximately 29% seen once, with roughly 3% in the top ten. Time point specified: pre-sensitization, week 0. Indicated treatment: therapeutic diphenylcyclopropenone sensitization with weekly scalp DPC.

This sequence joins TRBV7-9 and TRBJ2-2; D may be TRBD1 (6 bases). The sequenced sample was whole blood, obtained in connection with sensitization to the hapten diphenylcyclopropenone (DPC). The receptor was isolated from a young woman with alopecia areata. Some clones in this sample may be carry-over from other donors' samples. The CDR3 DNA sequence: TGTGCCAGCAGCTTATACCAGGGGTTTGGGAACACCGGGGAGCTGTTTTTT. This translates into CASSLYQGFGNTGELFF. Looking up the rest from reference TRBV7-9 and TRBJ2-2 gives the full variable domain: DTGVSQNPRHKITKRGQNVTFRCDPISEHNRLYWYRQTLGQGPEFLTYFQNEAQLEKSRLLSDRFSAERPKGSFSTLEIQRTEQGDSAMYLCASSLYQGFGNTGELFFGEGSRLTVL.